In its sample, the clone carrying this T cell receptor (beta chain) was seen many times. Time point in this sample: before trial treatment. All of the donors were given nivolumab, ipilimumab, aspirin, low-dose cyclophosphamide and low-dose radiotherapy as part of RACIN, a single-arm trial. The CDR3 loop spans 12 amino acids. V shed 8 bases and J 9 bases; nucleotides not matched to a gene: 7. Germline V gene lookup returns CDR1 MNHNS and CDR2 SASEGT. Primers used for first-strand cDNA, a TRAV- and TRBV-specific set, covered both alpha and beta chains. TCRs underwent 15 to 20 PCR cycles of amplification with a constant-region primer and V-primer adapter. mRNA that had been isolated underwent amplification through in vitro transcription. TCRdb reprocessed the reads via MiXCR and lists one record per CDR3 protein. The sample has over 55,000 distinct CDR3 sequences; 31% are singletons. These data are taken from a study of low-dose radiotherapy and immunotherapy resistance in tumors. Study details: Dosing for Cohort 2 consisted of 1 Gy per fraction every two weeks, reaching a total of 13 Gy over 26 weeks.

The material was PBMCs, obtained before treatment. The clonotype comes from a female donor with ovarian cancer. V gene TRBV6-1 combines with J gene TRBJ1-2, with TRBD1 identical over 9 bases. The CDR3 DNA reads as TGTGCCAGCGTGTGGGACAGGGTTCGCTACACCTTC. Translated, it gives CASVWDRVRYTF.